The 21 T cell receptor beta chains given below trace back to one sample, sequenced in a study of cytomegalovirus exposure and HLA in healthy donors. This PCR relied on a set of 60 Vbeta primers and 13 Jbeta primers. This table comes from immunoSEQ multiplex PCR, and its TCRdb copy is limited to in-frame clones, with some not included. The table has 50,000 or so clones, 65% to 80% seen once. Sequences were obtained from PBMCs. The receptors were sampled from a woman aged 45-59 years in good health and CMV-seronegative.

This chain links TRBV6-1 with TRBJ2-6, with a weak D call TRBD1 (6 bases). Per germline, CDR1 MNHNS and CDR2 SASEGT. The V end was cut by 4 bases, the J end by 1 base, with 8 bases between. The CDR3 is 15 amino acids. The CDR3 sequence: CASSGTVSGANVLTF. As DNA, the CDR3 is TGTGCCAGCAGTGGGACAGTATCTGGGGCCAACGTCCTGACTTTC.

In nucleotides, the CDR3 is TGCGCCACTTCAGCGGGGTCCTACAATGAGCAGTTCTTC. Translation: CATSAGSYNEQFF. V gene TRBV5-1 combines with J gene TRBJ2-1, with 7 bases matching TRBD2. Germline V gene lookup returns CDR1 SGHRS and CDR2 YFSETQ. Germline trimming cut 9 bases from V and 1 base from J; bases unmatched to any gene: 4. The length of the CDR3 is 13 residues.

The chain combines TRBV18 with TRBJ1-5, with 7 nucleotides matching TRBD1. This CDR3 is built from 15 residues. Germline loops: CDR1 KGHSH, CDR2 LQKENI. V shed 3 bases, J shed 3 bases, and the junction held 5 bases outside the gene matches. Here the CDR3 DNA reads TGTGCCAGCTCACCCTCGGGACAGCTCAATCAGCCCCAGCATTTT. Amino acid sequence: CASSPSGQLNQPQHF.

V gene TRBV25-1 combines with J gene TRBJ2-3, with 8 bases fitting TRBD1. With V trimmed by 5 bases and J by 1 base, 2 bases remained unmatched. The V gene's germline CDR1 is MGHDK and CDR2 SYGVNS. This CDR3 has 14 residues. CDR3 nucleotide sequence: TGTGCCAGCAGTTGGACAGGGCGCACAGATACGCAGTATTTT. It specifies CASSWTGRTDTQYF.

The chain couples TRBV30 to TRBJ1-6; D not resolved. V lost 1 base, J lost 8 bases, and 9 bases lay in between. The germline gives CDR1 GTSNPN, CDR2 SVGIG (reference sequence). The CDR3 totals 13 residues. CDR3 sequence: CAWSGQLDSPLHF. The DNA of the CDR3 is TGTGCCTGGAGTGGGCAACTAGATTCACCCCTCCACTTT. Variable domain in full (rest from reference TRBV30 and TRBJ1-6): SQTIHQWPATLVQPVGSPLSLECTVEGTSNPNLYWYRQAAGRGLQLLFYSVGIGQISSEVPQNLSASRPQDRQFILSSKKLLLSDSGFYLCAWSGQLDSPLHFGNGTRLTVT.

The chain recombines TRBV30 with TRBJ1-2; D uncertain. V gave up 3 bases and J gave up 0 bases, with 5 bases separating them. CDR3 length equals 12 residues. Germline assignment: CDR1 GTSNPN and CDR2 SVGIG (reference sequence). Written as DNA, the CDR3 is TGTGCCTGGAGATTTACTAACTATGGCTACACCTTC. It yields the protein CAWRFTNYGYTF.

The chain uses TRBV7-2 and TRBJ2-5, with TRBD1 as a possible D gene (5 bases). The end of the DNA is better explained by TRBJ2-7, so the J call may be wrong. Germline V gene lookup returns CDR1 SGHTA and CDR2 FQGNSA. The CDR3 covers 14 residues. CDR3 protein: CASSFWTSPYEQYF. Here the CDR3 DNA reads TGTGCCAGCAGCTTCTGGACATCACCCTACGAGCAGTACTTC.

J is TRBJ2-1 and V is TRBV28; no reliable D call. Trimming stripped 7 bases from V and 3 bases from J, with 16 bases between. The germline V gene has CDR1 MDHEN and CDR2 SYDVKM. CDR3 length: 15 amino acids. The CDR3, as DNA: TGTGCCAGCACAGCTCCCGGGTCTATCTACAATGAGCAGTTCTTC. This gives the protein CASTAPGSIYNEQFF.

This clone was seen only a few times. The chain recombines TRBV25-1 with TRBJ2-6; maybe TRBD1 (6 bases). Germline V gives CDR1 MGHDK, CDR2 SYGVNS. V lost 1 base, J lost 0 bases, and 10 bases lay in between. The CDR3 has 17 residues. In DNA, the CDR3 is TGTGCCAGCAGTGAATCAAGAGGGGGCTCTGGGGCCAACGTCCTGACTTTC. Translated, it gives CASSESRGGSGANVLTF.

The rearrangement joins TRBV19 to TRBJ1-5; 8 bases line up with TRBD1. CDR1 and CDR2 (germline): LNHDA, SQIVND (reference sequence). The ends lost 6 bases at V and 4 bases at J; junction bases unmatched: 5. There are 14 residues in the CDR3. CDR3 bases: TGTGCCAGTAGCTGGACAGGGACTAATCAGCCCCAGCATTTT. It translates to CASSWTGTNQPQHF.

The CDR3 DNA sequence: TGTGCCAGCAGTCCCGCGAGGGAGGGTCAGCCCCAGCATTTT. Its translation is CASSPAREGQPQHF. This chain uses TRBV27 with TRBJ1-5; D call uncertain. The germline V gene encodes CDR1 MNHEY and CDR2 SMNVEV (reference sequence). CDR3 length: 14 amino acids. V lost 5 bases and J 6 bases, leaving 14 bases between the germline ends.

The chain has TRBV19 and TRBJ2-7; 9 nucleotides line up with TRBD1. This CDR3 contains 14 residues. V lost 6 bases to trimming and J lost 4 bases; unmatched junction nucleotides: 7. Looked up from germline, CDR1 is LNHDA and CDR2 is SQIVND (reference sequence). This CDR3 reads CASRPTGQGYEQYF. CDR3 sequence (DNA): TGTGCCAGTAGGCCGACCGGACAGGGGTACGAGCAGTACTTC. Together with reference TRBV19 and TRBJ2-7, the CDR3 gives the full variable domain: DGGITQSPKYLFRKEGQNVTLSCEQNLNHDAMYWYRQDPGQGLRLIYYSQIVNDFQKGDIAEGYSVSREKKESFPLTVTSAQKNPTAFYLCASRPTGQGYEQYFGPGTRLTVT.

The chain is built from TRBV7-2 and TRBJ1-2, with D unresolved. Germline V gene sequence: CDR1 SGHTA, CDR2 FQGNSA. Trimming took 4 bases from V and 1 from J, leaving 13 bases between them. This CDR3 is built from 15 residues. The CDR3 DNA follows: TGTGCCAGCAGCTCCCCCAAGCCTGATAACTATGGCTACACCTTC. Its translation is CASSSPKPDNYGYTF.

The genes are TRBV5-1 and TRBJ2-3, with TRBD1 as a possible D gene (5 bases). The CDR3 has 15 residues. V lost 1 base to trimming and J lost 3 bases, with 12 bases between them. The germline V gene has CDR1 SGHRS and CDR2 YFSETQ. The CDR3 coding sequence is TGCGCCAGCAGCTTGAGATTCCAGGGTACAGATACGCAGTATTTT. This encodes CASSLRFQGTDTQYF.

This clone is a singleton in its sample. The chain joins TRBV29-1 to TRBJ2-1; 12 nucleotides match TRBD1. Germline V CDR1 and CDR2: SQVTM, ANQGSEA. The CDR3 loop spans 15 amino acids. V lost 6 bases and J lost 8; bases outside the gene matches: 11. In DNA, the CDR3 is TGCAGCGTGACATCCGGGACAGGGGGCTGGGATGAGCAGTTCTTC. This encodes CSVTSGTGGWDEQFF.

This chain uses TRBV18 with TRBJ2-2, with D uncertain. V was cut by 5 bases and J by 2 bases, with 9 bases left in between. The CDR3 is made up of 14 amino acids. CDR1 KGHSH and CDR2 LQKENI come from the germline V gene. The CDR3 DNA reads as TGTGCCAGCTCAGCTCAGAAAAACACCGGGGAGCTGTTTTTT. This codes for CASSAQKNTGELFF.

The chain employs TRBV15 and TRBJ2-1, with 14 bases identical to TRBD2. This CDR3 has 19 residues. Germline V CDR1 and CDR2: LNHNV, YYDKDF (reference sequence). V lost 3 bases and J lost 1; bases outside the gene matches: 8. CDR3 nucleotides: TGTGCCACCAGCAGTTCGGGACTAGCGGGAGAAGAGTCCTACAATGAGCAGTTCTTC. It encodes CATSSSGLAGEESYNEQFF.

The chain combines TRBV28 with TRBJ2-1, with D maybe TRBD2 (5 bases). The CDR3 consists of 14 residues. Trimming took 2 bases from V and 7 from J, leaving 12 bases between them. Germline CDR1 and CDR2: MDHEN and SYDVKM. The CDR3 DNA is TGTGCCAGCAGTTTAAGTCCTAGCCCAAATGAGCAGTTCTTC. It encodes CASSLSPSPNEQFF.

The chain uses TRBV29-1 and TRBJ2-3; D remains unclear. V shed 5 bases and J shed 0 bases, with 9 bases lying between them. This CDR3 comprises 13 residues. The germline V gene encodes CDR1 SQVTM and CDR2 ANQGSEA. CDR3 sequence (DNA): TGCAGCGTTTCCGGTCCTAGCACAGATACGCAGTATTTT. This translates into CSVSGPSTDTQYF.

The V call is TRBV7-8, the J call TRBJ2-7; D perhaps matches TRBD2 (6 bases). CDR1 and CDR2 (germline): SGHVS, FQNEAQ. Trimming removed 0 bases at V and 3 bases at J, with 15 bases between. The CDR3 totals 16 residues. CDR3 DNA: TGTGCCAGCAGCTTAGCCGCCCGGGACTTTCTCTACGAGCAGTACTTC. Residues: CASSLAARDFLYEQYF.

The chain is built from TRBV28 and TRBJ1-2; TRBD1 is a possible D gene (6 bases). The CDR3 totals 14 residues. Trimming took off 5 bases at V and 3 bases at J, with 13 bases between the two ends. The germline CDR1 and CDR2 sequences are MDHEN and SYDVKM. CDR3 nucleotide sequence: TGTGCCAGCAGTCCGGGGACAAGGGACTATGGCTACACCTTC. This codes for CASSPGTRDYGYTF.